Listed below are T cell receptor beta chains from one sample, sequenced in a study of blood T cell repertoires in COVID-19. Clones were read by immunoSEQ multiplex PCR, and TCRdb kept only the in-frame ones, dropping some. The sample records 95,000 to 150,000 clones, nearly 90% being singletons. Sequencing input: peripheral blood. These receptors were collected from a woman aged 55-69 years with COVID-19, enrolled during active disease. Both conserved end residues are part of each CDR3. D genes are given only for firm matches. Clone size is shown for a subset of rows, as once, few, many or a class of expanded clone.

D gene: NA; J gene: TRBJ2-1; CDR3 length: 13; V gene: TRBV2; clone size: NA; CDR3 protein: CASSEALRGEQFF; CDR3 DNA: TGTGCCAGCAGTGAAGCGCTTCGGGGTGAGCAGTTCTTC
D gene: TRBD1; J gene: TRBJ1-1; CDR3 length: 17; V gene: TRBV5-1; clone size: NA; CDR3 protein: CASSVTGTGAGNTEAFF; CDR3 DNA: TGCGCCAGCAGCGTGACCGGGACAGGGGCCGGGAACACTGAAGCTTTCTTT
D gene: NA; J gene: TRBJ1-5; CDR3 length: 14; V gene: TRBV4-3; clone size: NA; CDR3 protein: CASSLDSFNQPQHF; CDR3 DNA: TGCGCCAGCAGCCTGGACAGTTTCAATCAGCCCCAGCATTTT
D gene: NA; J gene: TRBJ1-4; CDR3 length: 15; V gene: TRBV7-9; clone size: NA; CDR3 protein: CASTLTGTNNEKLFF; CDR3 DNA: TGTGCCAGCACCCTAACAGGGACAAATAATGAAAAACTGTTTTTT
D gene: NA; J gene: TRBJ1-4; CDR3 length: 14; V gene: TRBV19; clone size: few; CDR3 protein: CASSHTATNEKLFF; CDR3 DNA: TGTGCCAGTAGTCATACAGCAACTAATGAAAAACTGTTTTTT
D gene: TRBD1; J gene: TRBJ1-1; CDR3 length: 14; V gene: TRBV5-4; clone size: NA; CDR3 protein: CASSFWTGTTEAFF; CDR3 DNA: TGTGCCAGCAGCTTCTGGACAGGGACCACTGAAGCTTTCTTT
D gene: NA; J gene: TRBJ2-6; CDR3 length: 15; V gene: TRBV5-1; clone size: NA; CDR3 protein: CASSSTSGGANVLTF; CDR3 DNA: TGCGCCAGCAGCTCAACTTCGGGTGGGGCCAACGTCCTGACTTTC
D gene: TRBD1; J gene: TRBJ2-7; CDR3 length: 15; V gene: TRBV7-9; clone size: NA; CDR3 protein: CASSSTTGSSYEQYF; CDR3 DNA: TGTGCCAGCAGCTCTACGACAGGGAGTTCCTACGAGCAGTACTTC
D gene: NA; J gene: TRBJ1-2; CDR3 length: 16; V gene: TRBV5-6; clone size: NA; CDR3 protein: CASSPMGSPGYYGYTF; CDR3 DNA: TGTGCCAGCAGCCCGATGGGGAGCCCTGGATACTATGGCTACACCTTC
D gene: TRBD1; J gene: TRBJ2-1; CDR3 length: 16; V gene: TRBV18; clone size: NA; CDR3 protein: CASSPTSPRGHDEQFF; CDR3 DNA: TGTGCCAGCTCACCAACGAGTCCCAGGGGGCACGATGAGCAGTTCTTC
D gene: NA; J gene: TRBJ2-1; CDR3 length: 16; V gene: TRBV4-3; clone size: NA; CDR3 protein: CASSQAGLPPYNEQFF; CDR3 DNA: TGCGCCAGCAGCCAAGCGGGACTTCCGCCCTACAATGAGCAGTTCTTC
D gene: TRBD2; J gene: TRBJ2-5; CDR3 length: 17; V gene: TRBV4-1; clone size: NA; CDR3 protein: CASSRSGTSPPQETQYF; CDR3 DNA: TGCGCCAGCAGCCGGTCCGGGACTAGTCCCCCTCAAGAGACCCAGTACTTC
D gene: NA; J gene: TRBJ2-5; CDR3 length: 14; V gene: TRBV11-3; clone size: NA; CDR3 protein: CASSFGGEEETQYF; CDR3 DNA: TGTGCCAGCAGCTTCGGAGGGGAGGAAGAGACCCAGTACTTC
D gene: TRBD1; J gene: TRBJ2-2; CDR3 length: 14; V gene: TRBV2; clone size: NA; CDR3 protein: CASSGQGAGGELFF; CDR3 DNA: TGTGCCAGCAGTGGGCAGGGGGCCGGCGGGGAGCTGTTTTTT
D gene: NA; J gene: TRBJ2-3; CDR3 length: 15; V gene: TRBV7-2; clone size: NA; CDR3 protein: CASSQQALRTDTQYF; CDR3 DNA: TGTGCCAGCAGCCAACAGGCCCTCCGCACAGATACGCAGTATTTT
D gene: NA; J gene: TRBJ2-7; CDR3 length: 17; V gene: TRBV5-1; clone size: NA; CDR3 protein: CASPKPRTVVFTYEQYF; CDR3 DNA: TGCGCCAGCCCGAAGCCGCGTACAGTGGTCTTTACCTACGAGCAGTACTTC
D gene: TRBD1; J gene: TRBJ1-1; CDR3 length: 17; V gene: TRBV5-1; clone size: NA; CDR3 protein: CASSRDRDGTMNTEAFF; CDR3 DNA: TGCGCCAGCAGCCGGGACAGGGATGGGACCATGAACACTGAAGCTTTCTTT
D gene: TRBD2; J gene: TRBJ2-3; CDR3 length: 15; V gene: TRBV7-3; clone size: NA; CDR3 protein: CASSRAGETTDTQYF; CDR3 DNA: TGTGCCAGCAGCCGAGCGGGGGAGACCACAGATACGCAGTATTTT
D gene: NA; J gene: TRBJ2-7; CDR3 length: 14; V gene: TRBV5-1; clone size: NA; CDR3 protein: CASSIGRPNYEQYF; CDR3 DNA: TGCGCCAGCAGCATAGGCAGGCCGAACTACGAGCAGTACTTC
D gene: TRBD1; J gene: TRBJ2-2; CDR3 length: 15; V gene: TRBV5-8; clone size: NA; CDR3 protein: CASSLRGRGPGELFF; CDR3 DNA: TGTGCCAGCAGCCTCAGGGGGCGCGGGCCCGGGGAGCTGTTTTTT
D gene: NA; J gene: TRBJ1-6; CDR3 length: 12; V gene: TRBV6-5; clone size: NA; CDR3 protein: CASSLYNSPLHF; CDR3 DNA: TGTGCCAGCAGCCTGTATAATTCACCCCTCCACTTT
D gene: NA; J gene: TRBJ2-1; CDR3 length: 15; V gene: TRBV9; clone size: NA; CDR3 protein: CASSVGDLPYNEQFF; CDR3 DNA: TGTGCCAGCAGCGTAGGGGACTTGCCCTACAATGAGCAGTTCTTC
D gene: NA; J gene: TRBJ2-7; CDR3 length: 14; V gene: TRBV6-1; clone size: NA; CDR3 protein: CASISWGLSYEQYF; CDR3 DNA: TGTGCCAGCATTTCATGGGGGCTCTCCTACGAGCAGTACTTC
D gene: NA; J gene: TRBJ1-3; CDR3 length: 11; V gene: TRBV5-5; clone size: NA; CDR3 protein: CASSSEVTIYF; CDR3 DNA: TGTGCCAGCAGTTCGGAGGTCACCATATATTTT
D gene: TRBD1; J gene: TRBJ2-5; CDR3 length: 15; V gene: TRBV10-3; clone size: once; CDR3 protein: CAISESRTGKETQYF; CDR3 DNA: TGTGCCATCAGTGAGTCGCGGACAGGTAAAGAGACCCAGTACTTC
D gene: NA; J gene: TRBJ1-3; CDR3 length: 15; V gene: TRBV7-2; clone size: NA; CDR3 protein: CASSLPGLSGNTIYF; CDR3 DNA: TGTGCCAGCAGCTTGCCGGGACTCTCTGGAAACACCATATATTTT
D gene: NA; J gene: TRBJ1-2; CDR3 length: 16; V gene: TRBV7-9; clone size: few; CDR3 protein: CASSPSGGFEVYGYTF; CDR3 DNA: TGTGCCAGCAGCCCGTCGGGGGGGTTCGAAGTCTATGGCTACACCTTC
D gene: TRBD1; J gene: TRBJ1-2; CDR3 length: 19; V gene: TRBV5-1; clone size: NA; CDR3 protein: CASSLGEIGTGGKSFGYTF; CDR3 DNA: TGCGCCAGCAGCTTGGGAGAAATCGGGACAGGGGGCAAATCATTTGGCTACACCTTC
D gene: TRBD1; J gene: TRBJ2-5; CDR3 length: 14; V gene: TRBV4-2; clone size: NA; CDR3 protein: CASSQGQGSETQYF; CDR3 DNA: TGTGCCAGCAGCCAGGGACAGGGGTCGGAGACCCAGTACTTC
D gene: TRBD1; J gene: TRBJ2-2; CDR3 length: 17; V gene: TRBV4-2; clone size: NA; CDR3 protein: CASSQPGTGANTGELFF; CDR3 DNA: TGTGCCAGCAGCCAACCAGGGACAGGGGCGAACACCGGGGAGCTGTTTTTT
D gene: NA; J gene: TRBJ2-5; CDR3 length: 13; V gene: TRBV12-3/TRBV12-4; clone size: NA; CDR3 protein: CASSLGQKETQYF; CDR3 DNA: TGTGCCAGCAGTCTAGGACAGAAAGAGACCCAGTACTTC
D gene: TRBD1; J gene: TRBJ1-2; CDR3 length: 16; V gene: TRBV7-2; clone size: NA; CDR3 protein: CASSYLPGQGVSGYTF; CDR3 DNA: TGTGCCAGCAGCTACTTGCCGGGACAGGGGGTGAGTGGCTACACCTTC
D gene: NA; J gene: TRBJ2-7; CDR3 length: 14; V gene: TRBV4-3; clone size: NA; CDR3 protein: CASSQDRGGREQYF; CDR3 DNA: TGCGCCAGCAGCCAAGATAGGGGGGGGCGGGAGCAGTACTTC
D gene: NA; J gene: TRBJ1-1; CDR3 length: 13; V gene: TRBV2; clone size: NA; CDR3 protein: CASSQNMNTEAFF; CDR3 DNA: TGTGCCAGCAGTCAAAACATGAACACTGAAGCTTTCTTT
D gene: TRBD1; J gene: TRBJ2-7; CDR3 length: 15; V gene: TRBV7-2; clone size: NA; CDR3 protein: CASSSGQLSIYEQYF; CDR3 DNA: TGTGCCAGCAGCTCGGGACAGCTTTCGATCTACGAGCAGTACTTC
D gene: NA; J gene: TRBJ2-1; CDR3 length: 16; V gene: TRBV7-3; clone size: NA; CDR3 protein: CASSSEATGSGNEQFF; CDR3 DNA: TGTGCCAGCAGCAGCGAAGCCACAGGGTCGGGGAATGAGCAGTTCTTC
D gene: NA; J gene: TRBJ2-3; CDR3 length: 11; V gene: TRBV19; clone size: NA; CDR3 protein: CASTGWDTQYF; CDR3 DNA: TGTGCCAGTACCGGGTGGGATACGCAGTATTTT
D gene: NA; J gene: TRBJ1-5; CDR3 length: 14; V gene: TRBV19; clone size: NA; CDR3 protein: CASSIDRSGQPQHF; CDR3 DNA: TGTGCCAGTAGTATAGATCGTTCGGGTCAGCCCCAGCATTTT
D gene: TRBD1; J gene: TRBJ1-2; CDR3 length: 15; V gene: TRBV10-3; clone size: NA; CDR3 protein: CAISESRDSVYGYTF; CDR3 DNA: TGTGCCATCAGTGAGTCGAGGGACAGCGTCTATGGCTACACCTTC
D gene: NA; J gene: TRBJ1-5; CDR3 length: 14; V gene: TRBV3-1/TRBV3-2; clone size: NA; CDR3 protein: CASSQGTGTQPQHF; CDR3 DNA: TGTGCCAGCAGCCAAGGCACAGGGACTCAGCCCCAGCATTTT
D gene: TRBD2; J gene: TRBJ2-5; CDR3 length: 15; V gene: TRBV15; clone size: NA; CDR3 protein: CATSRVGLAVETQYF; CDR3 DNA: TGTGCCACCAGCAGAGTGGGGCTAGCGGTGGAGACCCAGTACTTC
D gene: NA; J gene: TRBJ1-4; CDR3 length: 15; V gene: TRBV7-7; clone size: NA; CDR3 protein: CASSKAPGSNEKLFF; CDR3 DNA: TGTGCTAGCAGCAAGGCCCCAGGGTCTAATGAAAAACTGTTTTTT
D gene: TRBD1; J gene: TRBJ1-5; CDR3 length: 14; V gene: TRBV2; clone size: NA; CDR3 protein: CASNQGQSNQPQHF; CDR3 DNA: TGTGCCAGCAACCAGGGACAGAGCAATCAGCCCCAGCATTTT
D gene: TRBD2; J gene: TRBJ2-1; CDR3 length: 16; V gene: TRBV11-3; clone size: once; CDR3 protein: CASSSSGGFAYNEQFF; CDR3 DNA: TGTGCCAGCAGCTCAAGCGGGGGCTTCGCCTACAATGAGCAGTTCTTC
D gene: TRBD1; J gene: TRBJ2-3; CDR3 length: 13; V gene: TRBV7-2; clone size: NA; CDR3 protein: CASGRQGPDTQYF; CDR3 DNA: TGTGCCAGCGGGCGACAGGGACCAGATACGCAGTATTTT
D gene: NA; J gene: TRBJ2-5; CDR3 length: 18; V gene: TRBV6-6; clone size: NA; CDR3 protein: CASSPGVLTGDYQETQYF; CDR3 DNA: TGTGCCAGCAGTCCCGGCGTACTAACAGGGGACTACCAAGAGACCCAGTACTTC
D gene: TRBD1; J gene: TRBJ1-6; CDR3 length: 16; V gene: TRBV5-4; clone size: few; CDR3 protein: CASSLARSRGNSPLHF; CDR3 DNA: TGTGCCAGCAGCTTGGCAAGGTCCAGGGGGAATTCACCCCTCCACTTT
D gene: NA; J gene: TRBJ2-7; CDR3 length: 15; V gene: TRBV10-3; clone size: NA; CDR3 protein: CAISESIVVSYEQYF; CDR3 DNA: TGTGCCATCAGTGAGTCTATCGTAGTCTCCTACGAGCAGTACTTC
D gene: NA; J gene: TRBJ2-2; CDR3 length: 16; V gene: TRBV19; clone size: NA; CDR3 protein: CASSIGPILRAGELFF; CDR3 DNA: TGTGCCAGTAGTATAGGTCCGATACTGAGGGCCGGGGAGCTGTTTTTT